Here is one T cell receptor (beta chain) with its context. Its antigen remains unidentified. The sample belongs to a study of cytomegalovirus exposure and HLA in healthy donors. On the study more broadly: Unique TCR beta sequences numbering about 100 million came from around 180 million T cells in an earlier analysis. HLA-typed donors were the source of 83 million or so unique TCRs held in an early data release. General study findings and limits: An analysis was carried out later, and it reportedly showed fewer N-insertions in an Asian-associated ancestry cluster than the approximately 660-donor mean.

Researchers ran the PCR with 60 Vbeta and 13 Jbeta primers. Under the authors' procedure: An analysis that came later counted tens of millions of unique TCR beta chains, roughly 11 million shared. Profiled with immunoSEQ multiplex PCR; TCRdb holds only in-frame clones, not every one. The V and J calls and clone size come from that table; D and trimming were worked out from the DNA. The profile shows about 170,000 clones, about 82% of them singletons. Germline-derived CDR1 and CDR2 are MDHEN and SYDVKM. This CDR3 has 14 residues. Trimming took off 6 bases at V and 2 bases at J, with 11 bases between the two ends.

The clonotype was recovered from a male donor in good health and CMV-seronegative. J is TRBJ1-5 and V is TRBV28; D unclear. The sequenced sample was PBMCs. CDR3 nucleotide sequence: TGTGCCAGCAGACTTCAGGTTGGCAATCAGCCCCAGCATTTT. The encoded protein is CASRLQVGNQPQHF.